This note documents a single T cell receptor (beta chain) sequence. This specimen belongs to a study of blood T cell repertoires in COVID-19. For the study at large: Italy, Spain and the United States were the sources of the convalescent and acute COVID-19 samples. Sources were T cells, B-cell-depleted T cells, or PBMCs; the material itself was cDNA or gDNA.

This CDR3 spans 18 amino acids. The junction had 10 bases not matched to a gene; V was cut back by 0 bases and J by 2 bases. Looked up from germline, CDR1 is LGHNA and CDR2 is YSLEER. Per the original data handling: Estimation of nucleated cell counts relied on the amplification of reference gene primers. Using immunoSEQ multiplex PCR, the repertoire was profiled, and TCRdb retains in-frame clones only, with some absent. Clonal size and the V and J genes are those of that table, whereas D and trimming came from the DNA. The sample has 360,000 or so clones; 90% are singletons. The sequence derives from a man aged 18 to 35 with active or convalescent COVID-19. Material: peripheral blood. The chain couples TRBV4-3 to TRBJ1-3; 7 nucleotides align to TRBD1. In DNA form, the CDR3 reads TGCGCCAGCAGCCAAGATCCCCAGGGGGGAAGTACTGGAAACACCATATATTTT. It translates to CASSQDPQGGSTGNTIYF.